The 21 T cell receptor beta chains presented below share a single source sample, sequenced in a study of shared clonotypes between healthy human individuals. Sequencing used immunoSEQ multiplex PCR; TCRdb keeps in-frame clones, though not all of them. The sample gives 550,000 to 600,000 clones, roughly 79% of which show up once; more than 10% is in the top ten. The sequencing input was PBMCs. These receptors came from a woman aged 40 to 50 in good health. Some clones in this sample may be carry-over from other donors' samples.

The rearrangement joins TRBV28 to TRBJ2-5; 10 nucleotides match TRBD2. The J call may be faulty, since TRBJ2-7 better matches the DNA end. The CDR3 is 15 amino acids. The V gene's germline CDR1 is MDHEN and CDR2 SYDVKM. CDR3 in DNA: TGTGCCAGCAGTACGCAGCGGGAGGGCGACTACGAGCAGTACTTC. It specifies CASSTQREGDYEQYF.

The CDR3 DNA reads as TGTGCCAGCAGCCGCCCGACTTTGGGGAATGAGCAGTTCTTC. This encodes CASSRPTLGNEQFF. The J gene is TRBJ2-1, the V gene TRBV7-2; D unresolved. The V gene's germline CDR1 is SGHTA and CDR2 FQGNSA. Trimming shortened V by 5 bases and J by 7 bases, and 15 bases separated the two germline ends. CDR3 size: 14 residues.

The chain links TRBV18 to TRBJ2-1, with no clear D. CDR3 size: 16 residues. CDR1 is KGHSH, CDR2 LQKENI, per germline. Trimming took off 4 bases at V and 7 bases at J, with 20 bases between the two ends. The DNA of the CDR3 is TGTGCCAGCTCACAGTCTACTCCCCTGAACACGAATGAGCAGTTCTTC. It is translated as CASSQSTPLNTNEQFF.

As for this clone: Other nucleotide sequences in the sample specify the same CDR3. This rearrangement joins TRBV5-1 to TRBJ2-5; the D gene is possibly TRBD2 (5 bases). This CDR3 is 17 amino acids long. The germline V gene has CDR1 SGHRS and CDR2 YFSETQ. The V gene lost 0 bases and the J gene lost 2 bases, with 17 bases spanning the gap. The CDR3 DNA sequence: TGCGCCAGCAGCTTGGGGCGCTCGGCTAGCCAACAAGAGACCCAGTACTTC. Translating gives CASSLGRSASQQETQYF.

This chain joins TRBV19 and TRBJ2-5, with TRBD1 matching 9 bases. V shed 9 bases, J shed 3 bases, and the junction held 11 bases outside the gene matches. From germline, CDR1 is LNHDA and CDR2 SQIVND (reference sequence). The CDR3 consists of 15 residues. The CDR3 reads CASPSPGTGKETQYF. The CDR3 nucleotides are TGTGCCAGCCCTTCCCCCGGGACAGGGAAAGAGACCCAGTACTTC. The variable domain in full, completed from reference TRBV19 and TRBJ2-5, reads DGGITQSPKYLFRKEGQNVTLSCEQNLNHDAMYWYRQDPGQGLRLIYYSQIVNDFQKGDIAEGYSVSREKKESFPLTVTSAQKNPTAFYLCASPSPGTGKETQYFGPGTRLLVL.

The chain's CDR3 is CASSRGLEGHEQFF. CDR3 sequence (DNA): TGTGCCAGCTCACGGGGACTAGAGGGACATGAGCAGTTCTTC. The chain recombines TRBV18 with TRBJ2-1; 8 bases line up with TRBD2. Trimming took 4 bases from V and 8 from J; bases not matched to a gene: 7. The CDR3 length is 14 residues. Germline V gene sequence: CDR1 KGHSH, CDR2 LQKENI.

This clone was detected many times. This chain links TRBV28 with TRBJ2-6, with D perhaps TRBD1 (5 bases). Trimming removed 6 bases from V and 2 bases from J, with 17 bases in between. Germline V gene lookup returns CDR1 MDHEN and CDR2 SYDVKM. The CDR3 is made up of 17 amino acids. The CDR3 DNA reads TGTGCCAGCAGGGACAACACGACACCCCCTGGGGCCAACGTCCTGACTTTC. Protein sequence: CASRDNTTPPGANVLTF.

CDR3 loop: CASSQNLERYTEAFF. The CDR3 DNA is TGTGCCAGCAGCCAAAATCTAGAACGGTACACTGAAGCTTTCTTT. The J gene is TRBJ1-1, the V gene TRBV4-2; D is uncertain. The CDR3 is 15 amino acids. The V gene lost 2 bases and the J gene lost 3 bases, with 13 bases spanning the gap. CDR1 is LGHNA and CDR2 is YNFKEQ in the germline V gene.

The chain has TRBV7-2 and TRBJ2-3; 13 bases match TRBD2. The CDR3 extends over 17 amino acids. Germline CDR1 reads SGHTA; CDR2 reads FQGNSA. Unmatched junction bases numbered 7, after V lost 5 bases and J lost 2 bases. CDR3 DNA: TGTGCCAGCAGCCAAAGGACTAGCGGGGGTTTCACAGATACGCAGTATTTT. Its protein is CASSQRTSGGFTDTQYF.

The genes are TRBV25-1 and TRBJ2-2, with D uncertain. Germline CDR1 is MGHDK and CDR2 is SYGVNS. V gave up 2 bases and J gave up 0 bases, with 16 bases separating them. The CDR3 covers 18 residues. CDR3 sequence reads: CASSERARFGANTGELFF. The CDR3 DNA is TGTGCCAGCAGTGAAAGGGCCCGGTTTGGCGCGAACACCGGGGAGCTGTTTTTT. The full variable domain, completed using reference TRBV25-1 and TRBJ2-2, is EADIYQTPRYLVIGTGKKITLECSQTMGHDKMYWYQQDPGMELHLIHYSYGVNSTEKGDLSSESTVSRIRTEHFPLTLESARPSHTSQYLCASSERARFGANTGELFFGEGSRLTVL.

CDR3 sequence reads: CSADTNNEQFF. The CDR3 DNA is TGCAGTGCAGACACAAATAATGAGCAGTTCTTC. The V call is TRBV20-1, the J call TRBJ2-1; D unresolved. Trimming took 6 bases from V and 7 from J, leaving 10 bases between them. The CDR3 extends over 11 amino acids. Germline V gene lookup returns CDR1 DFQATT and CDR2 SNEGSKA (reference sequence).

The chain combines TRBV19 with TRBJ2-3, with 9 bases aligning to TRBD2. CDR3 length equals 19 residues. The V gene's germline CDR1 is LNHDA and CDR2 SQIVND (reference sequence). Trimming removed 1 base from V and 2 bases from J; junction bases left unmatched: 13. CDR3 DNA: TGTGCCAGTAGTATAGCCCCTTCTTGGCGGGAGGGCTCCACAGATACGCAGTATTTT. This codes for CASSIAPSWREGSTDTQYF.

The chain carries TRBV2 and TRBJ1-5, with TRBD1 identical over 9 bases. Germline lookup yields CDR1 SNHLY and CDR2 FYNNEI. The junction had 5 bases not matched to a gene; V was cut back by 2 bases and J by 6 bases. The CDR3 contains 15 residues. The CDR3 loop reads CASSEWGDRAQPQHF. Here the CDR3 DNA reads TGTGCCAGCAGTGAATGGGGGGACAGGGCTCAGCCCCAGCATTTT.

This CDR3 reads CASSVDDRPNYEQYF. In DNA, the CDR3 is TGTGCCAGCAGCGTAGACGACCGGCCTAACTACGAGCAGTACTTC. The chain carries TRBV9 and TRBJ2-7; D unresolved. Germline CDR1 and CDR2: SGDLS and YYNGEE. The CDR3 spans 15 residues. Trimming cost V 0 bases and J 3 bases, with 13 bases left between them. The variable domain in full, completed from reference TRBV9 and TRBJ2-7, reads DSGVTQTPKHLITATGQRVTLRCSPRSGDLSVYWYQQSLDQGLQFLIQYYNGEERAKGNILERFSAQQFPDLHSELNLSSLELGDSALYFCASSVDDRPNYEQYFGPGTRLTVT.

This clone was counted between two and nine times. V and J are TRBV5-1 and TRBJ1-5; D not resolved. The germline gives CDR1 SGHRS, CDR2 YFSETQ. V was clipped by 1 base and J by 6 bases, with 20 bases between them. This CDR3 spans 17 amino acids. The CDR3 coding sequence is TGCGCCAGCAGCTTGCCCGGGAGAAAGGGTAGGTTTCAGCCCCAGCATTTT. Translating it yields CASSLPGRKGRFQPQHF.

The chain has TRBV30 and TRBJ2-3, with 9 bases lining up with TRBD2. The CDR3 has 16 residues. Looked up from germline, CDR1 is GTSNPN and CDR2 is SVGIG (reference sequence). The ends lost 5 bases at V and 6 bases at J; junction bases unmatched: 15. The CDR3 here is CAWRPGREGVADTQYF. Written as DNA, the CDR3 is TGTGCCTGGCGACCGGGGCGGGAGGGAGTGGCTGATACGCAGTATTTT.

To note about this clone: A read error is possible here, since a much larger clone lies one base away. Other DNA variants within this sample encode the same CDR3. The chain carries TRBV30 and TRBJ2-5; D unresolved. The germline CDR1 and CDR2 sequences are GTSNPN and SVGIG (reference sequence). This CDR3 is built from 14 residues. The CDR3 loop is CAWSSGVVQETQYF. CDR3 in DNA: TGTGCCTGGAGTTCGGGCGTGGTTCAAGAGACCCAATACTTC.

The gene calls are TRBV27 and TRBJ2-5, with TRBD1 matching over 8 bases. This CDR3 spans 14 amino acids. Unmatched junction bases numbered 8, after V lost 6 bases and J lost 5 bases. Germline-derived CDR1 and CDR2 are MNHEY and SMNVEV (reference sequence). The DNA of the CDR3 is TGTGCCAGCAGCCTCAGGACAGGGTGGGAGACCCAGTACTTC. It is translated as CASSLRTGWETQYF.

The J gene is TRBJ1-3, the V gene TRBV30; no clear D gene. Germline CDR1 is GTSNPN and CDR2 is SVGIG (reference sequence). Trimming removed 2 bases at V and 4 bases at J, with 9 bases between. This CDR3 comprises 13 residues. CDR3 nucleotides: TGTGCCTGGAGTAAAGGGTTCGGAAACACCATATATTTT. Translation gives CAWSKGFGNTIYF.

This rearrangement joins TRBV9 to TRBJ1-2; the D is unclear. V dropped 0 bases and J dropped 4 bases, with 13 bases sitting between them. Germline assignment: CDR1 SGDLS and CDR2 YYNGEE. The CDR3 sequence is 15 residues long. The CDR3 DNA follows: TGTGCCAGCAGCGTAGATCTGGCCCCTGGCTATGGCTACACCTTC. As protein: CASSVDLAPGYGYTF.

V and J are TRBV29-1 and TRBJ2-1; 9 nucleotides align to TRBD1. The CDR3 is made up of 14 amino acids. CDR1 is SQVTM, CDR2 ANQGSEA, per germline. Trimming cost V 1 base and J 10 bases; bases outside gene matches: 8. The CDR3 DNA reads as TGCAGCGTTGAAGGGGACAGGGTATTCGGGGAGCAGTTCTTC. Protein sequence: CSVEGDRVFGEQFF.